This TCR beta chain was obtained from a study of blood T cell repertoires in COVID-19. Generated by immunoSEQ multiplex PCR, the TCRdb table keeps only in-frame clones and is missing some. The sample lists around 200,000 clones, about 89% occurring once. Sequenced input: PBMCs or T cells enriched from blood (not recorded which). The source of this sequence is a woman younger than 30 who had recovered from COVID-19.

CDR3 coding DNA: TGTGCCAGCAGCTCCCGGACAGGGGCCCCCTCAGAGACCCAGTACTTC. Amino acid sequence: CASSSRTGAPSETQYF. The chain joins TRBV5-4 to TRBJ2-5; TRBD1 agrees at 9 bases. Germline lookup yields CDR1 SGHNT and CDR2 YYREEE (reference sequence). The CDR3 sequence is 16 residues long. V lost 3 bases to trimming and J lost 4 bases; unmatched junction nucleotides: 10.